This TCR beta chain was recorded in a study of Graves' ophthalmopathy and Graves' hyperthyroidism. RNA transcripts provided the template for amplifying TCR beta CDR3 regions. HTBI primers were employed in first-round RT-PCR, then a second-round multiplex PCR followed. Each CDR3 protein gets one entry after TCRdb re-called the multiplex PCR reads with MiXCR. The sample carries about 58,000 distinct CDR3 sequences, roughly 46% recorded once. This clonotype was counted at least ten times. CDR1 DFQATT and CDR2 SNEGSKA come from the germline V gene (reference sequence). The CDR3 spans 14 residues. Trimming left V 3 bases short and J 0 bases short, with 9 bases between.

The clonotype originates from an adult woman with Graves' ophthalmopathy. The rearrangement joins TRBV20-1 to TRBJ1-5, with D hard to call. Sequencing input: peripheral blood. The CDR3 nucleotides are TGCAGTGCTAGTAATGGAAATAGCAATCAGCCCCAGCATTTT. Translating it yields CSASNGNSNQPQHF.